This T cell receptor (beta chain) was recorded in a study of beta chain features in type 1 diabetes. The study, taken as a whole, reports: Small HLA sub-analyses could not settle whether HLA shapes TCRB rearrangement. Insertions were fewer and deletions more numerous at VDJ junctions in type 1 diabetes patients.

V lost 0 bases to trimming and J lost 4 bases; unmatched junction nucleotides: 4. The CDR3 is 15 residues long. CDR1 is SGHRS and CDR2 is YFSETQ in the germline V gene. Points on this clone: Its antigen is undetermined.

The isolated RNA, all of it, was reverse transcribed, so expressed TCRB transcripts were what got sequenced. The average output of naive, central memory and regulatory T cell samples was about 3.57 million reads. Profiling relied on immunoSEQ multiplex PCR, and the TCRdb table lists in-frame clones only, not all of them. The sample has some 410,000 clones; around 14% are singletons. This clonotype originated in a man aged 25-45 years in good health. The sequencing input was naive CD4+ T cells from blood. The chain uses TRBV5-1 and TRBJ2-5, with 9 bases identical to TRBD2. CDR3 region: CASSLDSGRRETQYF. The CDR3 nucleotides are TGCGCCAGCAGCTTGGATAGCGGGAGACGAGAGACCCAGTACTTC.